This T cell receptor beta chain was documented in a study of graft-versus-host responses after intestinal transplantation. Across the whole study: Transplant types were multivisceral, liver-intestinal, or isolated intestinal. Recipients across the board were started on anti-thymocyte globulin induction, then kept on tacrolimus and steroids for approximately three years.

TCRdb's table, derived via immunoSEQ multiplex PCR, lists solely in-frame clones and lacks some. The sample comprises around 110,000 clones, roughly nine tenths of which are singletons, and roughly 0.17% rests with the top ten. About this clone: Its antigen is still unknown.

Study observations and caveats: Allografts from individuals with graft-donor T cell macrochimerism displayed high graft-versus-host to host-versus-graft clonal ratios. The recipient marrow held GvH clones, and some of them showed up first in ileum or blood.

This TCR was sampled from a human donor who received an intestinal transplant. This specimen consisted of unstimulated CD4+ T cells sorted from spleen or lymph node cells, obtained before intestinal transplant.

CDR3 protein: CASSIDPQAGDGGYTF. The CDR3 coding sequence is TGTGCCAGTAGTATAGATCCTCAGGCAGGGGATGGTGGCTACACCTTC. This rearrangement joins TRBV19 to TRBJ1-2; possible D gene TRBD1, 6 bases. The germline gives CDR1 LNHDA, CDR2 SQIVND (reference sequence). The V gene lost 0 bases and the J gene lost 7 bases, with 18 bases spanning the gap. The CDR3 is 16 amino acids.